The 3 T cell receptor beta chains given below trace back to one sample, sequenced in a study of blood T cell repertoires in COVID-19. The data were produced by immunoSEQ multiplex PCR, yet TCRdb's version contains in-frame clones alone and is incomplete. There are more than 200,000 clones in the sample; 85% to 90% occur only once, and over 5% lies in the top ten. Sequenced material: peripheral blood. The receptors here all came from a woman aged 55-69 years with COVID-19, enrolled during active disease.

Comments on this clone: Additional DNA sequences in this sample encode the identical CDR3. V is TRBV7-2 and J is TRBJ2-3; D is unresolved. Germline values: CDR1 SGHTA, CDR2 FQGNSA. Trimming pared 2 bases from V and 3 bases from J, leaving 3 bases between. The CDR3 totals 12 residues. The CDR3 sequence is CASSLRTDTQYF. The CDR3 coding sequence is TGTGCCAGCAGCTTACGGACAGATACGCAGTATTTT.

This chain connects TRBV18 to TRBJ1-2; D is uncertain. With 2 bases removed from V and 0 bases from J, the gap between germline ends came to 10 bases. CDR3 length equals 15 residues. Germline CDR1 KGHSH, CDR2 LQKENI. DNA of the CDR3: TGTGCCAGCTCACCAATAAGTGACACTAACTATGGCTACACCTTC. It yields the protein CASSPISDTNYGYTF.

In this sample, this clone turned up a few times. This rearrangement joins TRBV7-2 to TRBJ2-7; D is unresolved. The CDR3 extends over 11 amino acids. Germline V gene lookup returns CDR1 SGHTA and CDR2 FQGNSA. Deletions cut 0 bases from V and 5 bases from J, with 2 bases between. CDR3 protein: CASSLADEQYF. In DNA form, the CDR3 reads TGTGCCAGCAGCTTAGCCGACGAGCAGTACTTC.